The 20 T cell receptor beta chains listed next were all sequenced from one sample in a study of blood T cell repertoires in COVID-19. Assay used: immunoSEQ multiplex PCR; TCRdb lists only in-frame clones, some missing. The sample comprises more than 100,000 clones, roughly 90% of which are singletons, and roughly 4% rests with the top ten. Specimen: peripheral blood. The receptors were sampled from a woman aged 55-70 years with COVID-19, enrolled during active disease.

The chain uses TRBV5-1 and TRBJ1-1, with TRBD1 matching 7 bases. The V segment lost 0 bases and the J segment 1 base; nucleotides outside the gene matches: 9. The CDR3 runs to 17 residues. The germline gives CDR1 SGHRS, CDR2 YFSETQ. CDR3 nucleotides: TGCGCCAGCAGCTTGGTACCGACAGGGTATGCGAACACTGAAGCTTTCTTT. It codes for CASSLVPTGYANTEAFF.

This chain connects TRBV2 to TRBJ1-2; 7 positions agree with TRBD1. Germline V lookup: CDR1 SNHLY, CDR2 FYNNEI. The length of the CDR3 is 13 residues. The trim removed 5 bases at V and 4 bases at J, leaving 4 bases unmatched. CDR3 coding DNA: TGTGCCAGCAGTTATGGGACAGTCTATGGCTACACCTTC. Translating it yields CASSYGTVYGYTF.

This rearrangement joins TRBV3-1 (or the pseudogene TRBV3-2) to TRBJ2-1; TRBD1 agrees at 12 bases. This CDR3 is 17 amino acids long. Germline-derived CDR1 and CDR2 are LGHDT and YNNKEL (reference sequence). V gave up 4 bases and J gave up 8 bases; unmatched junction bases: 12. The DNA of the CDR3 is TGTGCCAGCAGCCCCGAGGGACCGGGACAGGGGGCTTATGAGCAGTTCTTC. Protein: CASSPEGPGQGAYEQFF.

About this clone itself: An end of the junction differs from the germline gene, which may be a read error. The chain carries TRBV7-7 and TRBJ1-6; D ambiguous. Germline V gene data show CDR1 as SSHAT and CDR2 as FNYEAQ (reference sequence). The CDR3 extends over 13 amino acids. The CDR3 reads CASSSDLFSPLHF. In DNA form, the CDR3 reads TGTGCTAGCAGCTCAGATCTTTTTTCACCCCTCCACTTT.

This sequence joins TRBV18 and TRBJ2-2, with TRBD1 matching over 7 bases. V was pared by 1 base and J by 1 base, with 3 bases of the junction left unmatched. Germline CDR1 and CDR2: KGHSH and LQKENI. The CDR3 length is 16 residues. The CDR3 sequence is CASSPQRQGNTGELFF. In DNA, the CDR3 is TGTGCCAGCTCACCACAACGACAGGGGAACACCGGGGAGCTGTTTTTT. The full variable domain, completed using reference TRBV18 and TRBJ2-2, is NAGVMQNPRHLVRRRGQEARLRCSPMKGHSHVYWYRQLPEEGLKFMVYLQKENIIDESGMPKERFSAEFPKEGPSILRIQQVVRGDSAAYFCASSPQRQGNTGELFFGEGSRLTVL.

This clone is a singleton in its sample. The chain combines TRBV5-6 with TRBJ1-1; D is uncertain. The V gene's germline CDR1 is SGHDT and CDR2 YYEEEE. Trimming shortened V by 2 bases and J by 7 bases, and 9 bases separated the two germline ends. This CDR3 region has 12 residues. The CDR3 sequence is CASSLSGLEAFF. The CDR3 DNA sequence: TGTGCCAGCAGCTTAAGTGGACTTGAAGCTTTCTTT.

The chain employs TRBV6-6 and TRBJ2-7; 12 bases are shared with TRBD2. There are 16 residues in the CDR3. CDR1 and CDR2 (germline): MNHNY, SVGAGI (reference sequence). V lost 6 bases and J lost 0; bases outside the gene matches: 6. The CDR3 sequence is CASRRLAGATSYEQYF. Here the CDR3 DNA reads TGTGCCAGCAGACGACTAGCGGGGGCTACCTCCTACGAGCAGTACTTC.

The chain couples TRBV4-3 to TRBJ1-6; perhaps TRBD1 as D (6 bases). Trimming pared 1 base from V and 7 bases from J, leaving 11 bases between. This CDR3 comprises 15 residues. Germline V gives CDR1 LGHNA, CDR2 YSLEER. As DNA, the CDR3 is TGCGCCAGCAGCCAAGCTTGGACAGAGAATTCACCCCTCCACTTT. Its translation: CASSQAWTENSPLHF.

This chain uses TRBV6-5 with TRBJ2-7; D is unclear. Trimming left V 0 bases short and J 6 bases short, with 15 bases between. The CDR3 covers 15 residues. Germline V gene sequence: CDR1 MNHEY, CDR2 SVGAGI. The CDR3 sequence: CASSYSWSDVREQYF. In nucleotides, the CDR3 is TGTGCCAGCAGTTACTCCTGGAGTGACGTTCGCGAGCAGTACTTC.

The chain is built from TRBV19 and TRBJ1-4; 12 bases are a match to TRBD1. V was pared by 3 bases and J by 8 bases, with 7 bases of the junction left unmatched. Germline assignment: CDR1 LNHDA and CDR2 SQIVND (reference sequence). The CDR3 spans 16 residues. The CDR3 here is CASSIPAGTGGEKLFF. In DNA form, the CDR3 reads TGTGCCAGTAGTATCCCGGCCGGGACAGGGGGCGAAAAACTGTTTTTT.

The chain carries TRBV20-1 and TRBJ1-2; 12 bases are a match to TRBD1. The CDR3 runs to 14 residues. V gave up 3 bases and J gave up 10 bases; unmatched junction bases: 9. CDR1 DFQATT and CDR2 SNEGSKA come from the germline V gene (reference sequence). In DNA form, the CDR3 reads TGCAGTGCTAGTAGCGGGACAGGGGGCGCCGACTACACCTTC. Encoded protein: CSASSGTGGADYTF.

The chain carries TRBV23-1 and TRBJ2-6, with 7 bases identical to TRBD1. TRBV23-1 is sorted into the ORF group, with uncertain function. Unmatched junction bases numbered 16, after V lost 3 bases and J lost 5 bases. The CDR3 has 19 residues. The CDR3 DNA sequence: TGCGCCAGCAGTCACTATGAGGGGGCCCGATTAATATGGGCCAACGTCCTGACTTTC. Its protein is CASSHYEGARLIWANVLTF.

The chain combines TRBV7-3 with TRBJ1-5, with a tentative D call TRBD1 (5 bases). V shed 4 bases and J shed 5 bases, with 18 bases lying between them. Germline lookup yields CDR1 SGHTA and CDR2 FQGTGA. This CDR3 spans 16 amino acids. Here the CDR3 DNA reads TGTGCCAGCAGCTCTCGCCCAGGGCAGGGCTATCAGCCCCAGCATTTT. As protein: CASSSRPGQGYQPQHF.

The chain links TRBV29-1 to TRBJ2-7; 9 bases agree with TRBD2. Germline V gene sequence: CDR1 SQVTM, CDR2 ANQGSEA. The CDR3 is 14 amino acids. The V and J ends lost 5 bases and 5 bases, in that order; junction bases with no gene match: 10. The CDR3 DNA reads as TGCAGCGTTACAGGGGTAGCGGGGGCCCACGAGCAGTACTTC. Residues: CSVTGVAGAHEQYF.

This clone was seen only a few times. The chain has TRBV7-2 and TRBJ1-2; weak D call: TRBD1 (6 bases). Deletions cut 5 bases from V and 2 bases from J, with 12 bases between. Looked up from germline, CDR1 is SGHTA and CDR2 is FQGNSA. This CDR3 contains 14 residues. Here the CDR3 DNA reads TGTGCCAGCAGCCTTACAGGGTACAACTATGGCTACACCTTC. Translation gives CASSLTGYNYGYTF.

The chain couples TRBV6-2 or TRBV6-3 to TRBJ2-7, with D hard to call. The CDR3 has 12 amino acids. The V gene lost 1 base and the J gene lost 4 bases, with 5 bases spanning the gap. Germline V gene data show CDR1 as MNHEY and CDR2 as SVGEGT. In DNA, the CDR3 is TGTGCCAGCAGTTACTACAGTTACGAGCAGTACTTC. It yields the protein CASSYYSYEQYF.

V usage is TRBV7-9 and J usage is TRBJ1-5, with 11 bases matching TRBD1. This CDR3 has 17 residues. Germline CDR1 is SEHNR and CDR2 is FQNEAQ (reference sequence). V shed 10 bases and J 10 bases; nucleotides not matched to a gene: 21. CDR3 sequence: CATSYGAGQGDLRPQHF. The CDR3 nucleotides read TGTGCCACCTCGTATGGCGCGGGACAGGGGGACCTTCGCCCCCAGCATTTT.

The chain carries TRBV19 and TRBJ2-1, with D possibly being TRBD2 (7 bases). There are 14 residues in the CDR3. CDR1 and CDR2 from the germline V gene are LNHDA and SQIVND (reference sequence). V was shortened by 5 bases and J by 5 bases, with 13 bases between the two germline ends. The CDR3 loop reads CASSPRRGHNEQFF. DNA for the CDR3: TGTGCCAGTAGTCCCCGGCGGGGGCACAATGAGCAGTTCTTC.

This clone was detected only a few times. The genes are TRBV5-4 and TRBJ2-1; 7 bases are shared with TRBD2. CDR3 length: 15 amino acids. Germline V gene lookup returns CDR1 SGHNT and CDR2 YYREEE (reference sequence). J gave up 0 bases and V 4 bases, and 4 bases lay outside the gene matches. The CDR3 nucleotides read TGTGCCAGCAGCCCCGGGGGGAGCTCCTACAATGAGCAGTTCTTC. This translates into CASSPGGSSYNEQFF.

The table lists this clone with a few counts. This chain joins TRBV18 and TRBJ2-2; TRBD2 is a possible D gene (5 bases). The germline V gene encodes CDR1 KGHSH and CDR2 LQKENI. V gave up 6 bases and J gave up 6 bases, with 11 bases separating them. This CDR3 has 13 residues. CDR3 residues: CASSERVAGELFF. CDR3 coding DNA: TGTGCCAGCTCGGAGAGGGTTGCCGGGGAGCTGTTTTTT.